Listed here are 19 T cell receptor beta chains from one sample, sequenced in a study of blood T cell repertoires in COVID-19 (dated by TCRdb to about 2020). Receptors were amplified or captured by the immunoSEQ multiplex PCR assay. TCRdb limited this immuneACCESS table to in-frame rearrangements with V and J called. A share of clones is missing; checked studies link under half to unresolved V genes, and the rest is unexplained. The sample has under 300,000 clones on record, 86% of them singletons. The leading ten clones occupy 6.2% of the sample. Material for sequencing was peripheral blood. The receptors shown here come from a man aged 55-75 years with acute or convalescent COVID-19.

A few counts support this clone. This chain joins TRBV10-3 and TRBJ2-5; unclear D gene. CDR1 is ENHRY, CDR2 SYGVKD, per germline. Trimming stripped 2 bases from V and 4 bases from J, with 8 bases between. The CDR3 has 13 residues. CDR3 in DNA: TGTGCCATCAGTGAGCGACTCCTAGAGACCCAGTACTTC. Translating it yields CAISERLLETQYF.

The chain uses TRBV12-5 and TRBJ2-5; 10 positions agree with TRBD2. The CDR3 is 18 residues long. Per germline, CDR1 LGHNT and CDR2 FRNRAP. Trimming took 5 bases from V and 5 from J; bases not matched to a gene: 17. CDR3: CASGPIRTGTSETETQYF. CDR3 DNA: TGTGCTAGTGGTCCTATCCGAACCGGGACTAGCGAGACGGAGACCCAGTACTTC.

This clone occurred once. CDR3 DNA: TGTGCCCTCAAGAGGGGGAATGGGTCCTACGAGCAGTACTTC. Amino acid sequence: CALKRGNGSYEQYF. The chain couples TRBV10-3 to TRBJ2-7; weak D call: TRBD1 (6 bases). In germline, CDR1 is ENHRY, CDR2 SYGVKD. CDR3 length equals 14 residues. Between the trimmed V and J ends, which lost 11 bases and 1 base, there was a span of 18 bases.

The chain recombines TRBV3-1 (or the pseudogene TRBV3-2) with TRBJ2-5; 7 bases match TRBD1. Germline lookup yields CDR1 LGHDT and CDR2 YNNKEL (reference sequence). The CDR3 is 12 amino acids. V shed 10 bases, J shed 9 bases, and the junction held 11 bases outside the gene matches. CDR3 in amino acids: CATSGDTGAQYF. In DNA form, the CDR3 reads TGTGCCACCTCTGGAGATACAGGGGCCCAGTACTTC.

The chain recombines TRBV7-8 with TRBJ2-5, with D possibly matching TRBD2 (6 bases). CDR3 length: 12 amino acids. The germline V gene encodes CDR1 SGHVS and CDR2 FQNEAQ. Trimming took off 4 bases at V and 5 bases at J, with 8 bases between the two ends. The CDR3 DNA follows: TGTGCCAGCAGCTGGGGGAGGGAGACCCAGTACTTC. It codes for CASSWGRETQYF.

The chain recombines TRBV11-3 with TRBJ2-1; D is perhaps TRBD2 (6 bases). The V gene lost 5 bases and the J gene lost 10 bases, with 15 bases spanning the gap. Germline V gene sequence: CDR1 SGHNT, CDR2 YENEEA. There are 13 residues in the CDR3. CDR3 protein: CASSAMTSREQFF. DNA of the CDR3: TGTGCCAGCAGCGCCATGACTAGTCGAGAGCAGTTCTTC.

This clone was seen ten or more times. V gene TRBV19 combines with J gene TRBJ2-7; TRBD2 agrees at 7 bases. The CDR3 covers 15 residues. V was pared by 5 bases and J by 3 bases, with 10 bases of the junction left unmatched. CDR1 is LNHDA and CDR2 is SQIVND in the germline V gene (reference sequence). CDR3 residues: CASSPKAREVYEQYF. The CDR3 DNA is TGTGCCAGTAGTCCGAAAGCCCGGGAGGTCTACGAGCAGTACTTC.

The chain has TRBV5-1 and TRBJ1-2; 12 bases align to TRBD1. Trimming removed 4 bases from V and 8 bases from J; junction bases left unmatched: 15. The CDR3 extends over 17 amino acids. Germline values: CDR1 SGHRS, CDR2 YFSETQ. In nucleotides, the CDR3 is TGCGCCAGCAGCCCCCGATCACCGGGACAGGGGGCGCGGGGCTACACCTTC. Translated, it gives CASSPRSPGQGARGYTF.

This clone has only one observation. The gene calls are TRBV3-1 (or the pseudogene TRBV3-2) and TRBJ2-7, with D unclear. Trimming left V 0 bases short and J 5 bases short, with 14 bases between. The CDR3 runs 15 residues. From germline, CDR1 is LGHDT and CDR2 YNNKEL (reference sequence). As DNA, the CDR3 is TGTGCCAGCAGCCAAGATCTGGTGGCAGTCCACGAGCAGTACTTC. Its translation: CASSQDLVAVHEQYF.

The rearrangement uses TRBV6-5 and TRBJ1-1; TRBD1 matches 8 bases. The CDR3 loop spans 14 amino acids. Trimming took 2 bases from V and 6 from J; bases not matched to a gene: 5. Germline V gene data show CDR1 as MNHEY and CDR2 as SVGAGI. The CDR3 DNA follows: TGTGCCAGCAGTTACCGCCAGGGGGCCTCTGAAGCTTTCTTT. This codes for CASSYRQGASEAFF.

The chain uses TRBV29-1 and TRBJ2-3, with 7 bases matching TRBD2. Trimming removed 3 bases from V and 1 base from J; junction bases left unmatched: 7. This CDR3 spans 15 amino acids. Germline-derived CDR1 and CDR2 are SQVTM and ANQGSEA. The DNA for the CDR3 is TGCAGCGTTGAGTTCGCGGGAGTCGGCACAGATACGCAGTATTTT. Amino acids: CSVEFAGVGTDTQYF.

The chain links TRBV11-1 to TRBJ1-4, with a tentative D call TRBD1 (6 bases). Germline V lookup: CDR1 SGHAT, CDR2 FQDESV (reference sequence). Trimming shortened V by 3 bases and J by 8 bases, and 16 bases separated the two germline ends. The CDR3 is 15 residues long. CDR3 in DNA: TGTGCCAGCAGCTTTGACCGGACAGTACCAGAAAAACTGTTTTTT. It translates to CASSFDRTVPEKLFF.

V gene TRBV21-1 combines with J gene TRBJ1-4; TRBD1, the D gene given by the table, was not confirmed from the DNA. TRBV21-1 counts as a pseudogene. The CDR3 length is 16 residues. The CDR3 here is CASSKGQCSTNEKLFF. CDR3 DNA: TGTGCCAGCAGCAAAGGCCAGTGTTCAACTAATGAAAAACTGTTTTTT.

V and J are TRBV4-3 and TRBJ1-2, with D tentatively TRBD1 (5 bases). Trimming left V 0 bases short and J 6 bases short, with 11 bases between. Germline V gene data show CDR1 as LGHNA and CDR2 as YSLEER. This CDR3 comprises 14 residues. The CDR3 DNA sequence: TGCGCCAGCAGCCAAGAAAGGACATCCGATGGCTACACCTTC. It encodes CASSQERTSDGYTF.

The rearrangement uses TRBV27 and TRBJ2-1; 9 nucleotides align to TRBD2. Germline V lookup: CDR1 MNHEY, CDR2 SMNVEV (reference sequence). CDR3 length equals 16 residues. The trim removed 1 base at V and 9 bases at J, leaving 10 bases unmatched. This CDR3 reads CASSLLVLAGSGEQFF. The CDR3 DNA reads as TGTGCCAGCAGTTTATTGGTACTAGCGGGTAGCGGTGAGCAGTTCTTC.

The CDR3 nucleotides read TGTGCCAGCAGCAATACAGGGGGCGGACAGCCCCAGCATTTT. It encodes CASSNTGGGQPQHF. V usage is TRBV27 and J usage is TRBJ1-5; 9 positions agree with TRBD1. Germline lookup yields CDR1 MNHEY and CDR2 SMNVEV (reference sequence). The V and J ends lost 6 bases and 7 bases, in that order; junction bases with no gene match: 7. This CDR3 is 14 amino acids long.

The V and J genes are TRBV19 and TRBJ2-1; TRBD2 matches at 7 bases. Germline CDR1 and CDR2: LNHDA and SQIVND (reference sequence). V lost 3 bases to trimming and J lost 8 bases; unmatched junction nucleotides: 10. This CDR3 contains 15 residues. This CDR3 is CASSMGGDDGDEQFF. For the CDR3, the DNA is TGTGCCAGTAGTATGGGAGGGGACGACGGCGATGAGCAGTTCTTC.

The J gene is TRBJ2-1, the V gene TRBV5-6; D might be TRBD2 (6 bases). Germline CDR1 and CDR2: SGHDT and YYEEEE. The CDR3 runs to 13 residues. V was cut by 4 bases and J by 9 bases, with 14 bases left in between. Here the CDR3 reads CASSRDSRGEQFF. CDR3 nucleotides: TGTGCCAGCAGCCGGGACTCTCGGGGTGAGCAGTTCTTC. The whole variable domain, remainder taken from reference TRBV5-6 and TRBJ2-1, is DAGVTQSPTHLIKTRGQQVTLRCSPKSGHDTVSWYQQALGQGPQFIFQYYEEEERQRGNFPDRFSGHQFPNYSSELNVNALLLGDSALYLCASSRDSRGEQFFGPGTRLTVL.

The chain carries TRBV5-1 and TRBJ1-5, with TRBD1 matching 7 bases. Trimming removed 0 bases from V and 0 bases from J; junction bases left unmatched: 6. Per germline, CDR1 SGHRS and CDR2 YFSETQ. CDR3 length: 17 residues. CDR3 protein: CASSLAGGDSSNQPQHF. The DNA of the CDR3 is TGCGCCAGCAGCTTGGCCGGAGGGGACAGTAGCAATCAGCCCCAGCATTTT.